This T cell receptor (beta chain) was sequenced during a study of OX40 agonist ivuxolimab in advanced cancers. As for the study in general: All patients had ivuxolimab intravenously every 2 weeks at 0.01 to 10 mg/kg. A history of anti-PD-1, anti-PD-L1 or anti-CTLA-4 therapy was acceptable, and around 36% had some. Findings and limits, study-wide: The authors did not determine the antigen specificity of the expanded peripheral T cells.

Notes on this clone: What it binds is not known.

Germline loops: CDR1 MRHNA, CDR2 SNTAGT. CDR3 size: 17 residues. V was clipped by 0 bases and J by 4 bases; unmatched bases: 9. Sequencing used immunoSEQ multiplex PCR; TCRdb keeps in-frame clones, though not all of them. The sample lists over 85,000 clones, around nine tenths occurring once. Sequences were derived from CD4+ or CD8+ T cells sorted from blood, sampled in a trial of the OX40 agonist ivuxolimab. The chain links TRBV6-4 to TRBJ2-3; 8 bases are a match to TRBD2. This receptor was identified in an adult with an advanced solid tumor such as melanoma, head and neck, liver or kidney cancer. CDR3 DNA: TGTGCCAGCAGTGACTCGAAGCGGACTAGCAGGGCAGATACGCAGTATTTT. It yields the protein CASSDSKRTSRADTQYF.